This record looks at one T cell receptor beta chain sequence and its context. Its antigen specificity is not known. Qualities for individual bases were not recorded, and no much larger clone is one base off. The source of the sample is a study of a mutant IDH1 vaccine in newly diagnosed glioma listed by TCRdb under 2021. About the full investigation: Patients were given eight vaccinations, in weeks 1, 3, 5, 7, 11, 15, 19 and 23, which matched visits V03 through V10. Prior to enrollment, standard therapy consisting of radiotherapy alone, temozolomide alone, or radiochemotherapy with temozolomide had been administered to patients, with the combination being received by most patients. For exploratory analyses, longitudinal TCRB deep sequencing was carried out in 25 treated patients wherever samples were available. Vaccination started 4-6 weeks after radiotherapy alone, or was given together with temozolomide cycles in the groups whose treatment included chemotherapy. Peripheral blood was drawn at six visits: V03 (baseline), V05, V07, V10, V12 and V13. Of the 30 to 35 patients who were treated, around 62% were male and around 40% were female, and the mean age was around 41 years.

In light of the paper, this sample's time point label describes: week 11, during vaccination. Every vaccine dose consisted of 300 ug of a 20-mer mutant IDH1 peptide in Montanide, administered subcutaneously together with topical imiquimod. Newly diagnosed WHO grade 3 or 4 IDH1-mutant astrocytomas showing loss of nuclear ATRX were present in the donors. The samples were drawn from NOA16, a multicentre, single-arm, open-label phase I trial in Germany that tested a mutant IDH1 peptide vaccine in humans for the first time. Genomic DNA for TCRB sequencing was isolated from EDTA blood with the DNeasy Blood and Tissue Kit. Libraries came from the immunoSEQ multiplex PCR assay. Rearranged TCR beta chain sequences were amplified with the hsTCRB Kit following the manufacturer's protocol. An Illumina MiSeq was used to sequence the TCRB libraries. The original pipeline was this. The kit vendor's proprietary platform handled demultiplexing, trimming and gene mapping. This is the immuneACCESS table as TCRdb keeps it, with only in-frame sequences that have V and J called. A part of the clones is gone; compared with another copy, unresolved V genes explain less than half, and the rest is unexplained. Clone size and the V and J calls come from that table; the DNA yielded D and trimming. Within this sample are 50,000 to 60,000 clones, with 90% to 95% of them counted one time only. The top ten clones comprise over 2% of the sample.

The germline V gene encodes CDR1 LNHNV and CDR2 YYDKDF (reference sequence). The CDR3 goes from the cysteine to the phenylalanine over 16 residues. Only the CDR3 DNA stays, 48 bases, in frame from base 1. Germline trimming: 3 bases from V, 1 base from J; junction bases outside gene matches: 6. Results and caveats for the whole study, not just this receptor: Selection of PBMC samples for TCRB deep sequencing was based on availability. Immune responses induced by the vaccine were seen in approximately 93% of patients across multiple MHC alleles. It was noted by the authors that analyses of patient blood samples could not be reproduced owing to sample limitations. Pseudoprogression appeared unrelated to alterations in the top peripheral T cell clonotypes detected by TCRB sequencing.

The chain links TRBV15 with TRBJ2-3; TRBD1 matches 8 bases in the middle. The receptor's source is a man aged 45-65 years with glioma. Source: PBMCs, taken from a glioma patient whose treatment included an IDH1 peptide vaccine. CDR3 region: CATSRETGAGTDTQYF. The bases are TGTGCCACCAGCAGGGAGACAGGGGCGGGCACAGATACGCAGTATTTT.